This TCR beta chain is drawn from a study of T cells expressing NK-cell markers. Background on the study: The eight sequenced donors comprised seven who were HCMV-seropositive and one who was seronegative.

Reprocessing the 5' RACE reads, TCRdb reports a single entry for every CDR3 protein and omits DNA. This sample's clone table lists about 370,000 distinct CDR3 sequences. About this clonotype: What it binds is unknown.

Study-wide findings and caveats: The share of CD8+ T cells held by dominant NKG2C+ clonotypes was roughly 1.0-8% in 5 or 6 donors.

Source material: blood T cells: a sorted CD56 or NKG2C T cell subset, CD4+ or CD8+ T cells, or bulk PBMC T cells (not recorded which). The receptor comes from a woman aged 50 to 65 in good health.

The chain's CDR3 is CASSLGLDEKLFF. The chain links TRBV12-3 or TRBV12-4 to TRBJ1-4. The CDR3 is 13 amino acids.